This TCR beta chain originates from a study of regulatory T cells in long-lasting Graves disease. Study findings and constraints: There were preferences for TRBV28, TRBJ1-2 and TRBJ2-5 in persistent disease.

Notes on this clonotype: Antigen unknown.

Time point defined: persistent/refractory GD, antithyroid drugs over 5 years with positive TRAb. The TCR library was made from RNA that had been extracted from PBMCs in TRIzol. The peripheral blood volume drawn was 8 to 9.5 milliliters, and it was collected into EDTA tubes. Building of the TCR beta libraries involved iRepertoire HTBI primers and Arm-PCR of CDR3 regions. Source study methods: Across the samples, identification revealed 55 to 75 TRBV and roughly 13 TRBJ segments. TCRdb reprocessed the multiplex PCR reads with MiXCR, giving one entry per CDR3 protein. Here the V and J calls rest on TCRdb's processing, not on the authors' analysis. The sample contains fewer than 400,000 distinct CDR3 sequences, more than 20% of which appear only once. V gave up 3 bases and J gave up 2 bases, with 9 bases separating them. This CDR3 has 13 amino acids. The germline V gene encodes CDR1 SGHRS and CDR2 YFSETQ.

This chain uses TRBV5-1 with TRBJ2-7, with no clear D. Sequences were derived from peripheral blood mononuclear cells (PBMCs), sampled when the disease was refractory, from a patient treated with antithyroid drugs. This TCR derives from a female donor with Graves disease. In DNA form, the CDR3 reads TGCGCCAGCAGCTGGAACCCGACCTACGAGCAGTACTTC. Translating it yields CASSWNPTYEQYF. The full variable domain, its missing parts supplied by reference TRBV5-1 and TRBJ2-7, is KAGVTQTPRYLIKTRGQQVTLSCSPISGHRSVSWYQQTPGQGLQFLFEYFSETQRNKGNFPGRFSGRQFSNSRSEMNVSTLELGDSALYLCASSWNPTYEQYFGPGTRLTVT.